The 8 T cell receptor beta chains below come from one sample, sequenced in a study of OX40 agonist ivuxolimab in advanced cancers. TCRdb's table, derived via immunoSEQ multiplex PCR, lists solely in-frame clones and lacks some. The data show 77,000 or so clones, over 80% seen once. The specimen was CD4+ or CD8+ T cells sorted from blood, collected in a trial of the OX40 agonist ivuxolimab. These receptors were collected from an adult with an advanced solid tumor such as melanoma, head and neck, liver or kidney cancer.

The chain employs TRBV5-1 and TRBJ1-2, with D maybe TRBD1 (6 bases). The germline CDR1 and CDR2 sequences are SGHRS and YFSETQ. V gave up 5 bases and J gave up 4 bases, with 18 bases separating them. The CDR3 extends over 15 amino acids. CDR3: CASRPGGRDLYGYTF. Written as DNA, the CDR3 is TGCGCCAGCAGACCCGGGGGCAGGGACCTCTATGGCTACACCTTC.

The chain links TRBV15 to TRBJ1-2; 9 nucleotides match TRBD1. V dropped 10 bases and J dropped 2; count of bases not matched to a gene: 2. This CDR3 spans 12 amino acids. In germline, CDR1 is LNHNV, CDR2 YYDKDF (reference sequence). CDR3 residues: CAITGGNYGYTF. Written as DNA, the CDR3 is TGTGCCATCACAGGGGGCAACTATGGCTACACCTTC. The full variable domain, with the rest looked up from reference TRBV15 and TRBJ1-2, is DAMVIQNPRYQVTQFGKPVTLSCSQTLNHNVMYWYQQKSSQAPKLLFHYYDKDFNNEADTPDNFQSRRPNTSFCFLDIRSPGLGDTAMYLCAITGGNYGYTFGSGTRLTVV.

The CDR3 reads CASSVAIAGGTEAFF. The CDR3 DNA reads TGTGCCAGCAGCGTAGCTATCGCAGGGGGCACTGAAGCTTTCTTT. The rearrangement links TRBV9 to TRBJ1-1; 7 bases align to TRBD1. Germline CDR1 reads SGDLS; CDR2 reads YYNGEE. Trimming took 0 bases from V and 4 from J; bases not matched to a gene: 6. This CDR3 contains 15 residues.

The V call is TRBV20-1, the J call TRBJ2-3; D is ambiguous. Germline lookup yields CDR1 DFQATT and CDR2 SNEGSKA (reference sequence). The germline V and J ends were trimmed by 5 bases and 8 bases, with 11 bases remaining between them. The CDR3 covers 11 residues. DNA for the CDR3: TGCAGTGCTCCTGTGGGGTTTACGCAGTATTTT. Translating it yields CSAPVGFTQYF.

The rearrangement joins TRBV11-3 to TRBJ2-5; 7 nucleotides align to TRBD2. The CDR3 consists of 14 residues. J lost 7 bases, V lost 2 bases, and 7 bases had no gene match. From germline, CDR1 is SGHNT and CDR2 YENEEA. CDR3 sequence (DNA): TGTGCCAGCAGCTTAATAGGGGCTAGCGGGACCCAGTACTTC. Translating gives CASSLIGASGTQYF.

The rearrangement joins TRBV18 to TRBJ1-3; D may be TRBD1 (6 bases). The CDR3 runs to 18 residues. With 6 bases removed from V and 4 bases from J, the gap between germline ends came to 25 bases. The germline CDR1 and CDR2 sequences are KGHSH and LQKENI. CDR3 sequence: CASSLNPAQSDSGNTIYF. The CDR3 DNA reads TGTGCCAGCTCCCTAAATCCCGCTCAATCGGACAGCGGAAACACCATATATTTT.

CDR3 region: CASSLGVYGYTF. CDR3 nucleotides: TGTGCCAGCAGCTTGGGTGTTTATGGCTACACCTTC. The chain uses TRBV5-4 and TRBJ1-2, with D unresolved. In germline, CDR1 is SGHNT, CDR2 YYREEE (reference sequence). CDR3 length: 12 amino acids. With 0 bases removed from V and 5 bases from J, the gap between germline ends came to 5 bases.

This sequence joins TRBV11-3 and TRBJ2-1; TRBD2 matches 7 bases. Germline V gene data show CDR1 as SGHNT and CDR2 as YENEEA. The V and J ends lost 5 bases and 8 bases, in that order; junction bases with no gene match: 12. The CDR3 totals 15 residues. The CDR3 loop reads CASSLDGGRVDEQFF. DNA of the CDR3: TGTGCCAGCAGCCTCGACGGGGGGAGGGTCGATGAGCAGTTCTTC. Full variable domain (rest looked up from reference TRBV11-3 and TRBJ2-1): EAGVVQSPRYKIIEKKQPVAFWCNPISGHNTLYWYLQNLGQGPELLIRYENEEAVDDSQLPKDRFSAERLKGVDSTLKIQPAELGDSAVYLCASSLDGGRVDEQFFGPGTRLTVL.